These 2 T cell receptor beta chains came from one sample sequenced in a study of T cell responses to AZD1222 COVID-19 vaccine. Here immunoSEQ multiplex PCR was the method, and the copy in TCRdb shows in-frame clones only, minus some. The sample includes 150,000 or so clones. The sequenced sample consisted of peripheral blood. The receptors shown here come from an adult in good health.

This CDR3 is CASSQDRETQYF. CDR3 bases: TGCGCCAGCAGCCAGGACAGAGAGACCCAGTACTTC. V is TRBV4-1 and J is TRBJ2-5, with D possibly TRBD1 on 6 matching bases. Germline V lookup: CDR1 MGHRA, CDR2 YSYEKL. V shed 3 bases and J shed 4 bases, with 6 bases lying between them. The CDR3 runs to 12 residues.

This chain joins TRBV25-1 and TRBJ1-3; D unclear. The ends were cut back, 3 bases at V and 4 bases at J, with 16 bases in the middle. The germline V gene encodes CDR1 MGHDK and CDR2 SYGVNS. CDR3 length equals 16 residues. The CDR3 nucleotides read TGTGCCAGCAGTGACCCCGGTGAAGGTACCGGAAACACCATATATTTT. It translates to CASSDPGEGTGNTIYF.